Sequencing of this T cell receptor beta chain was carried out in a study of T cells in localized non-small cell lung cancer (dated by TCRdb to the early 2020s). About the full investigation: T cell repertoires of approximately 250 early-stage NSCLC patients were analyzed, with tumors being compared against uninvolved tumor-adjacent lungs. All 240 or so NSCLC patients in the cohort were treatment-naive and had localized lung tumors that were resected. Of the NSCLC patients, approximately 130 were male and about a hundred were female, and the mean age was about 69 years. Findings and caveats that apply to the study as a whole: Longer overall survival was associated with higher T cell density in blood, whereas shorter survival was associated with higher clonality in adjacent lung. Because of the exploratory design, TCR variables were selected using unadjusted p-values without false-discovery rate correction. Because multi-region tumor sequencing was not done, intratumor heterogeneity could not be ruled out. Of the top 100 tumor clones, a median of roughly 60 were detected in paired uninvolved adjacent lung; about 28 were also among that lung's top 100. The highest T cell clonality was observed in uninvolved tumor-adjacent lung, where clonality exceeded that of tumor, suggesting that antigenic responses were more focused in uninvolved tumor-adjacent lung.

This clone occurred a few times. Its cognate antigen has yet to be identified. No base qualities exist here, and no much larger clone lies one base off it. The immunoSEQ Assay was used to sequence TCR beta CDR3 regions from DNA. The source study handled its data this way. T cell density was computed as TCR beta template counts normalized to usable DNA estimated by amplifying housekeeping genes. Using the preseqR package, richness was estimated by extrapolating to 120,000 templates for tissue samples and 400,000 templates for PBMC samples. Clonality was calculated as one minus Pielou's evenness. Tissue-enriched TCRs were identified through differential abundance testing performed on productive amino-acid clonotypes, with a minimum total count of 5 and an alpha of 0.1. The Jaccard Index and the Morisita Overlap Index were used to measure repertoire overlap between compartments. GLIPH clustered TCR beta CDR3s with public tetramer-defined viral CDR3s; viral motifs required at least three viral sequences plus V-gene enrichment. TCRdb mirrors the immuneACCESS table, restricted to in-frame sequences. Some clones are absent from its copies; in checked studies, under half trace to an unresolved V gene, and the reason for the others is unknown. The V and J calls and clone size are taken from that table; D and trimming were inferred from the DNA. Here the sample has 52,000 or so clones; over 70% occur a single time. The top ten constitute 17% of the sample.

Taken from cysteine to phenylalanine, the CDR3 has 13 residues. The entry retains the CDR3 DNA only, 39 bases that are in frame from base 1. V is cut by 1 base and J by 6 bases, and the space between the germline ends is 9 bases. CDR1 LGHNA and CDR2 YSLEER were looked up in the germline V gene. At diagnosis, peripheral blood, uninvolved tumor-adjacent lung and tumor were collected and were preserved as a mix of fresh-frozen and FFPE material. For TCR repertoire profiling, the blood samples were analyzed as peripheral blood mononuclear cells. The receptor's source is a man aged 40 to 75 with stage III lung adenocarcinoma. The V and J segments used are TRBV4-3 and TRBJ1-1; the D gene is perhaps TRBD1, on 6 matching bases. The sample consisted of peripheral blood mononuclear cells, taken before any cancer treatment. The CDR3 loop reads CASSQGEGAEAFF. In nucleotides, the sequence is TGCGCCAGCAGCCAAGGGGAGGGGGCTGAAGCTTTCTTT.